A single sample is the source of the 31 T cell receptor beta chains below, sequenced in a study of T cells in localized non-small cell lung cancer. Assay: immunoSEQ multiplex PCR; the TCRdb copy retains only in-frame clones and omits some. The sample lists 34,000 or so clones; about 92% were seen once. The sample in question was peripheral blood, obtained before any cancer treatment. These receptors all come from a female donor older than 55 with stage I lung adenocarcinoma.

This rearrangement joins TRBV15 to TRBJ2-7; either TRBD1 or TRBD2 may supply D (5 bases each). From germline, CDR1 is LNHNV and CDR2 YYDKDF (reference sequence). The V gene lost 3 bases and the J gene lost 2 bases, with 14 bases spanning the gap. The CDR3 has 15 residues. CDR3 nucleotide sequence: TGTGCCACCAGCAGCCGGGACGGTGAGACCTACGAGCAGTACTTC. This sequence encodes CATSSRDGETYEQYF.

This chain joins TRBV11-2 and TRBJ2-1; 10 bases agree with TRBD2. CDR1 is SGHAT, CDR2 FQNNGV, per germline. V lost 3 bases and J lost 6; bases outside the gene matches: 5. The CDR3 is 15 residues long. DNA for the CDR3: TGTGCCAGCAGCTTTAGCGGGAGGTTGGGCAATGAGCAGTTCTTC. Its translation is CASSFSGRLGNEQFF.

This clone was counted once. This chain joins TRBV6-5 and TRBJ1-2; TRBD1 aligns across 7 bases. The CDR3 spans 14 residues. V shed 0 bases, J shed 5 bases, and the junction held 3 bases outside the gene matches. The V gene's germline CDR1 is MNHEY and CDR2 SVGAGI. The CDR3 coding sequence is TGTGCCAGCAGTTACTCGAGACAGGGATATGGCTACACCTTC. Translated, it gives CASSYSRQGYGYTF.

The chain couples TRBV10-3 to TRBJ1-1; no clear D gene. Germline CDR1 ENHRY, CDR2 SYGVKD. Deletions cut 6 bases from V and 2 bases from J, with 10 bases between. The CDR3 length is 13 residues. Here the CDR3 reads CAIRGYSNTEAFF. The CDR3 DNA is TGTGCCATCAGAGGTTACAGTAACACTGAAGCTTTCTTT.

The chain carries TRBV19 and TRBJ1-2, with 7 nucleotides matching TRBD1. The CDR3 is 14 residues long. Germline V CDR1 and CDR2: LNHDA, SQIVND (reference sequence). The V segment lost 3 bases and the J segment 2 bases; nucleotides outside the gene matches: 3. The CDR3 DNA is TGTGCCAGTAGTATCCAGGGACAGAACTATGGCTACACCTTC. It codes for CASSIQGQNYGYTF.

The chain carries TRBV7-3 and TRBJ2-1; D unresolved. Trimming took off 2 bases at V and 0 bases at J, with 8 bases between the two ends. The CDR3 spans 15 residues. Germline CDR1 and CDR2: SGHTA and FQGTGA. Here the CDR3 DNA reads TGTGCCAGCAGCTTAGGGCCGAGCTCCTACAATGAGCAGTTCTTC. Protein sequence: CASSLGPSSYNEQFF.

The V and J genes are TRBV6-6 and TRBJ2-5; the D gene is possibly TRBD1 (5 bases). This CDR3 is built from 15 residues. Per the germline V gene, CDR1 is MNHNY and CDR2 is SVGAGI (reference sequence). V dropped 0 bases and J dropped 5 bases, with 13 bases sitting between them. In DNA form, the CDR3 reads TGTGCCAGCAGTTACTCCGCAGGGTTAGGGGAGACCCAGTACTTC. Amino acids: CASSYSAGLGETQYF.

The chain recombines TRBV13 with TRBJ2-2; 9 bases match TRBD2. This CDR3 spans 16 amino acids. In germline, CDR1 is PRHDT, CDR2 FYEKMQ (reference sequence). Unmatched junction bases numbered 7, after V lost 5 bases and J lost 3 bases. This CDR3 reads CASSPPTSGHTGELFF. CDR3 nucleotides: TGTGCCAGCAGCCCCCCGACTAGCGGCCACACCGGGGAGCTGTTTTTT.

The rearrangement joins TRBV6-5 to TRBJ2-3; D perhaps matches TRBD1 (5 bases). CDR3 length equals 16 residues. Germline V CDR1 and CDR2: MNHEY, SVGAGI. V was trimmed by 0 bases and J by 3 bases, leaving 13 bases between them. The CDR3 reads CASSYSARGWTDTQYF. The CDR3 bases are TGTGCCAGCAGTTACTCGGCTAGGGGTTGGACAGATACGCAGTATTTT.

This chain uses TRBV4-3 with TRBJ2-2, with TRBD1 as a possible D gene (6 bases). The CDR3 is made up of 16 amino acids. Between the trimmed V and J ends, which lost 3 bases and 1 base, there was a span of 12 bases. Germline CDR1 and CDR2: LGHNA and YSLEER. The CDR3 loop reads CASSQESTGNTGELFF. CDR3 in DNA: TGCGCCAGCAGCCAGGAATCGACAGGGAACACCGGGGAGCTGTTTTTT.

This chain joins TRBV6-5 and TRBJ1-2, with D possibly matching TRBD1 (5 bases). The length of the CDR3 is 14 residues. The germline V and J ends were trimmed by 3 bases and 1 base, with 9 bases remaining between them. The germline V gene encodes CDR1 MNHEY and CDR2 SVGAGI. CDR3 DNA sequence: TGTGCCAGCAGTTATGCCCAGGGTAACTATGGCTACACCTTC. Protein product: CASSYAQGNYGYTF.

The V call is TRBV27, the J call TRBJ2-7; D is perhaps TRBD1 (6 bases). Germline V CDR1 and CDR2: MNHEY, SMNVEV (reference sequence). Between the trimmed V and J ends, which lost 2 bases and 4 bases, there was a span of 12 bases. The CDR3 consists of 14 residues. CDR3 DNA sequence: TGTGCCAGCAGTTTACACAGGGAAGGGTACGAGCAGTACTTC. It specifies CASSLHREGYEQYF.

The chain recombines TRBV5-1 with TRBJ1-2, with D possibly TRBD1 on 5 matching bases. The germline V gene has CDR1 SGHRS and CDR2 YFSETQ. This CDR3 has 14 residues. V was trimmed by 3 bases and J by 4 bases, leaving 13 bases between them. The CDR3: CASSSETEIYGYTF. CDR3 bases: TGCGCCAGCAGCTCGGAGACAGAAATCTATGGCTACACCTTC.

This rearrangement joins TRBV28 to TRBJ1-5; D unresolved. Trimming shortened V by 2 bases and J by 6 bases, and 14 bases separated the two germline ends. The CDR3 has 15 residues. Looked up from germline, CDR1 is MDHEN and CDR2 is SYDVKM. The CDR3 bases are TGTGCCAGCAGTTTAGGCACCTCAATAGGTCAGCCCCAGCATTTT. Encoded protein: CASSLGTSIGQPQHF.

This chain connects TRBV10-3 to TRBJ2-1; tentative D call: TRBD1 (7 bases). V lost 3 bases, J lost 5 bases, and 17 bases lay in between. The CDR3 covers 16 residues. Germline V CDR1 and CDR2: ENHRY, SYGVKD. CDR3 DNA sequence: TGTGCCATCAGTGAACGGCAGGGGGGATCAAACAATGAGCAGTTCTTC. It encodes CAISERQGGSNNEQFF.

The J gene is TRBJ1-5, the V gene TRBV28, with D unresolved. Germline lookup yields CDR1 MDHEN and CDR2 SYDVKM. The CDR3 has 13 residues. V lost 1 base and J 10 bases, leaving 11 bases between the germline ends. The CDR3 protein is CASSLLGPSPQHF. DNA for the CDR3: TGTGCCAGCAGTTTATTAGGGCCTAGTCCCCAGCATTTT.

The chain combines TRBV28 with TRBJ2-7, with D possibly being TRBD2 (5 bases). CDR3 length equals 15 residues. The V end lost 5 bases, the J end lost 4 bases, and 18 bases lay between the germline ends. Germline V CDR1 and CDR2: MDHEN, SYDVKM. The CDR3 DNA sequence: TGTGCCAGCAGTCATTCAGGACTGGGATTTTACGAGCAGTACGTC. Translation: CASSHSGLGFYEQYV.

The genes are TRBV2 and TRBJ2-1, with 7 bases matching TRBD1. Trimming removed 3 bases from V and 2 bases from J; junction bases left unmatched: 13. The CDR3 totals 18 residues. Germline values: CDR1 SNHLY, CDR2 FYNNEI. CDR3 protein: CASSERQGVVGPYNEQFF. CDR3 sequence (DNA): TGTGCCAGCAGTGAGCGGCAGGGGGTAGTGGGACCCTACAATGAGCAGTTCTTC.

The V call is TRBV4-3, the J call TRBJ1-5, with a tentative D call TRBD1 (6 bases). Germline values: CDR1 LGHNA, CDR2 YSLEER. The CDR3 consists of 15 residues. Trimming took 1 base from V and 3 from J, leaving 10 bases between them. CDR3 sequence reads: CASSQGDRPNQPQHF. The CDR3 DNA reads TGCGCCAGCAGCCAAGGAGACAGGCCCAATCAGCCCCAGCATTTT.

This clone was observed a single time. The chain combines TRBV2 with TRBJ2-4, with D unresolved. The CDR3 runs 15 residues. Trimming took off 2 bases at V and 0 bases at J, with 8 bases between the two ends. Germline V gene sequence: CDR1 SNHLY, CDR2 FYNNEI. The CDR3 region is CASSESERAKNIQYF. As DNA, the CDR3 is TGTGCCAGCAGTGAATCAGAGAGAGCCAAAAACATTCAGTACTTC.

The V gene is TRBV10-2, the J gene TRBJ1-1, with TRBD1 matching over 8 bases. V gave up 6 bases and J gave up 3 bases; unmatched junction bases: 6. There are 14 residues in the CDR3. Germline V gene data show CDR1 as WSHSY and CDR2 as SAAADI. CDR3 nucleotide sequence: TGCGCCAGCAGACCAGACAGGGGAGACACTGAAGCTTTCTTT. It specifies CASRPDRGDTEAFF.

The V and J genes are TRBV25-1 and TRBJ1-1, with D tentatively TRBD1 (6 bases). The CDR3 totals 15 residues. Germline values: CDR1 MGHDK, CDR2 SYGVNS. V was trimmed by 3 bases and J by 1 base, leaving 12 bases between them. CDR3 sequence reads: CASSDQRGGNTEAFF. The CDR3 region has the DNA TGTGCCAGCAGTGACCAAAGAGGGGGGAACACTGAAGCTTTCTTT.

This chain joins TRBV6-5 and TRBJ1-1, with a weak D call TRBD1 (6 bases). Per germline, CDR1 MNHEY and CDR2 SVGAGI. The V gene lost 6 bases and the J gene lost 0 bases, with 14 bases spanning the gap. The CDR3 runs to 15 residues. CDR3 sequence (DNA): TGTGCCAGCAGCCCACCGGGGGCGATGAACACTGAAGCTTTCTTT. Translation: CASSPPGAMNTEAFF.

This rearrangement joins TRBV27 to TRBJ2-5; 9 positions agree with TRBD2. The CDR3 consists of 15 residues. V shed 6 bases and J 0 bases; nucleotides not matched to a gene: 5. Germline CDR1 MNHEY, CDR2 SMNVEV (reference sequence). CDR3 DNA sequence: TGTGCCAGCAGCCCTAGCGGGGCGTACCAAGAGACCCAGTACTTC. This gives the protein CASSPSGAYQETQYF.

The table lists this clone with a count of one. This chain links TRBV23-1 with TRBJ2-1; tentative D call: TRBD2 (6 bases). TRBV23-1 is given ORF status, its function remaining uncertain. The CDR3 is 17 amino acids. Trimming removed 0 bases at V and 6 bases at J, with 18 bases between. The CDR3 coding sequence is TGCGCCAGCAGTCAATCGTACGGGCTTTTGGGAGGCAATGAGCAGTTCTTC. It codes for CASSQSYGLLGGNEQFF.

In its sample, this clone was seen a few times. The rearrangement joins TRBV28 to TRBJ1-2; the D is unclear. Germline CDR1 MDHEN, CDR2 SYDVKM. The CDR3 sequence is 12 residues long. Trimming removed 8 bases from V and 4 bases from J, with 11 bases in between. The CDR3 loop reads CASCLAGYGYTF. DNA of the CDR3: TGTGCCAGCTGCCTAGCGGGCTATGGCTACACCTTC.

The rearrangement joins TRBV7-9 to TRBJ1-1; no firm D call. Trimming cost V 1 base and J 2 bases, with 8 bases left between them. CDR3 length: 14 residues. The germline V gene encodes CDR1 SEHNR and CDR2 FQNEAQ (reference sequence). The CDR3 sequence is CASSLEPINTEAFF. The CDR3 coding sequence is TGTGCCAGCAGCTTAGAACCGATTAACACTGAAGCTTTCTTT.

The genes are TRBV28 and TRBJ2-4, with TRBD1 as a possible D gene (6 bases). The V and J ends lost 6 bases and 0 bases respectively, with 15 bases between them. The CDR3 consists of 16 residues. CDR1 and CDR2 (germline): MDHEN, SYDVKM. This chain's CDR3 is CASRTNRELAKNIQYF. The CDR3 coding sequence is TGTGCCAGCAGGACGAACAGGGAATTAGCCAAAAACATTCAGTACTTC.

This rearrangement joins TRBV7-2 to TRBJ1-4, with D possibly TRBD1 on 6 matching bases. There are 15 residues in the CDR3. The V and J ends lost 5 bases and 4 bases respectively, with 14 bases between them. CDR1 is SGHTA, CDR2 FQGNSA, per germline. CDR3 coding DNA: TGTGCCAGCAGCATTCAAGGGGGATTTAATGAAAAACTGTTTTTT. It yields the protein CASSIQGGFNEKLFF.

The rearrangement joins TRBV19 to TRBJ2-5; D unresolved. Germline V gives CDR1 LNHDA, CDR2 SQIVND (reference sequence). V was cut by 3 bases and J by 5 bases, with 16 bases left in between. The CDR3 is 15 amino acids. The CDR3 loop is CASSMIPSGWETQYF. The CDR3 coding sequence is TGTGCCAGTAGTATGATTCCTTCGGGTTGGGAGACCCAGTACTTC.

V gene TRBV4-3 combines with J gene TRBJ1-4; 8 positions match TRBD1. J gave up 15 bases and V 0 bases, and 9 bases lay outside the gene matches. CDR1 and CDR2 (germline): LGHNA, YSLEER. This CDR3 comprises 14 residues. The CDR3 loop reads CASSQDSGRQGMFF. In nucleotides, the CDR3 is TGCGCCAGCAGCCAAGATTCGGGTAGACAGGGGATGTTTTTT.